Shown below are 29 T cell receptor beta chains from a single sample sequenced in a study of Graves' ophthalmopathy and Graves' hyperthyroidism. TCR beta CDR3 regions were amplified from RNA transcripts. First-round RT-PCR with HTBI primers preceded a second-round multiplex PCR. A single record per CDR3 protein comes from TCRdb applying MiXCR to the multiplex PCR reads. Of around 670,000 distinct CDR3 sequences in the sample, approximately 40% were seen once. Sequencing was performed on peripheral blood. All receptors come from an adult man with Graves' ophthalmopathy.

As DNA, the CDR3 is TGCAGCCCGATGACAGAGTATGGCTACACCTTC. This sequence encodes CSPMTEYGYTF. The chain couples TRBV29-1 to TRBJ1-2; perhaps TRBD1 as D (5 bases). V was trimmed by 8 bases and J by 5 bases, leaving 12 bases between them. This CDR3 spans 11 amino acids. The germline CDR1 and CDR2 sequences are SQVTM and ANQGSEA.

The chain has TRBV19 and TRBJ2-7, with D possibly being TRBD1 (6 bases). The germline V gene encodes CDR1 LNHDA and CDR2 SQIVND (reference sequence). With 5 bases removed from V and 3 bases from J, the gap between germline ends came to 14 bases. The CDR3 consists of 14 residues. The CDR3 DNA reads as TGTGCCAGTAGTCGCGACCGGGACAACTACGAGCAGTACTTC. Translation: CASSRDRDNYEQYF.

The chain carries TRBV9 and TRBJ1-6; 9 bases are a match to TRBD1. J gave up 7 bases and V 5 bases, and 10 bases lay outside the gene matches. The CDR3 is 16 residues long. In germline, CDR1 is SGDLS, CDR2 YYNGEE. The CDR3: CASSRTGEFSNSPLHF. DNA for the CDR3: TGTGCCAGCAGTAGGACAGGGGAATTCTCCAATTCACCCCTCCACTTT.

Ten or more counts support this clonotype. The chain couples TRBV11-2 to TRBJ1-1; D gene uncertain. The CDR3 is 13 residues long. The germline gives CDR1 SGHAT, CDR2 FQNNGV. The V gene lost 0 bases and the J gene lost 9 bases, with 11 bases spanning the gap. The DNA of the CDR3 is TGTGCCAGCAGCTTAGATCTTCGGCAGAAAGCTTTCTTT. This sequence encodes CASSLDLRQKAFF.

A few counts support this clonotype. The genes are TRBV7-9 and TRBJ1-3, with unresolved D. The CDR3 length is 16 residues. Germline CDR1 reads SEHNR; CDR2 reads FQNEAQ (reference sequence). V was trimmed by 1 base and J by 0 bases, leaving 10 bases between them. For the CDR3, the DNA is TGTGCCAGCAGCTTAGTAACTTCGACCTCTGGAAACACCATATATTTT. Translated: CASSLVTSTSGNTIYF.

A remark on this clonotype: It is likely a read error, because the conserved phenylalanine at the end of the CDR3 is missing. The limits of the CDR3 on the DNA are not certain, so only TCRdb's listed CDR3 is given. The J gene is TRBJ2-2, the V gene TRBV20-1; TRBD1, the table's D call, lacks a check against the DNA. The CDR3 is 14 residues long, counting both termini. Per germline, CDR1 DFQATT and CDR2 SNEGSKA (reference sequence). CDR3 sequence: CSAVGQSNTGELLS.

This clonotype was seen at least ten times. This chain connects TRBV29-1 to TRBJ1-1; possible D gene TRBD1, 5 bases. The CDR3 length is 12 residues. Germline values: CDR1 SQVTM, CDR2 ANQGSEA. Trimming took 4 bases from V and 1 from J, leaving 7 bases between them. The DNA of the CDR3 is TGCAGCGTTGGCGGGGGGAACACTGAAGCTTTCTTT. Residues: CSVGGGNTEAFF.

As regards this clonotype: A much more abundant neighbour one base away suggests this may be a read error. The chain carries TRBV5-1 and TRBJ1-4, with D possibly being TRBD1 (6 bases). There are 15 residues in the CDR3. Trimming stripped 4 bases from V and 8 bases from J, with 18 bases between. Germline V gene data show CDR1 as SGHRS and CDR2 as YFSETQ. The CDR3: CASSMEGGRREKLFF. DNA of the CDR3: TGCGCCAGCAGCATGGAAGGGGGACGTCGGGAAAAACTGTTTTTT. The whole variable domain, filled in from reference TRBV5-1 and TRBJ1-4, reads KAGVTQTPRYLIKTRGQQVTLSCSPISGHRSVSWYQQTPGQGLQFLFEYFSETQRNKGNFPGRFSGRQFSNSRSEMNVSTLELGDSALYLCASSMEGGRREKLFFGSGTQLSVL.

In regard to this clonotype: This could be a read error, since a much larger clone is one nucleotide away. V and J are TRBV10-3 and TRBJ1-1; weak D call: TRBD1 (5 bases). This CDR3 contains 13 residues. Germline V lookup: CDR1 ENHRY, CDR2 SYGVKD. CDR3 coding DNA: TGTGCCATCAAGGGACGGGGTGACACTGAAGCTTCCTTT. Residues: CAIKGRGDTEASF.

The V gene is TRBV7-3, the J gene TRBJ2-7; no definite D call. Germline CDR1 and CDR2: SGHTA and FQGTGA. Trimming removed 3 bases from V and 0 bases from J, with 12 bases in between. There are 15 residues in the CDR3. The CDR3 spells CASSLRQHVSYEQYF. The CDR3, as DNA: TGTGCCAGCAGCTTGAGGCAGCATGTCTCCTACGAGCAGTACTTC.

To note about this clonotype: At one boundary the junction diverges from the germline segment, which might be a read error. The chain links TRBV7-9 to TRBJ1-3, with no clear D. The V gene's germline CDR1 is SEHNR and CDR2 FQNEAQ (reference sequence). The CDR3 contains 16 residues. This CDR3 is CASSLALPTSGNAIYF. CDR3 DNA: TGTGCCAGCAGCTTAGCGCTTCCCACCTCTGGAAACGCCATATATTTT.

The V gene is TRBV14, the J gene TRBJ2-5; 9 bases match TRBD2. The CDR3 extends over 15 amino acids. The V gene end was trimmed by 1 base and the J gene end by 5 bases; junction bases not matched to a gene: 5. From germline, CDR1 is SGHDN and CDR2 FVKESK. CDR3 sequence (DNA): TGTGCCAGCAGCCAAGTGGGACTAGCAGGGGAGACCCAGTACTTC. Translated: CASSQVGLAGETQYF.

J is TRBJ2-5 and V is TRBV2; D is undetermined. Germline assignment: CDR1 SNHLY and CDR2 FYNNEI. The V and J ends lost 4 bases and 9 bases respectively, with 6 bases between them. There are 10 residues in the CDR3. The CDR3 nucleotides are TGTGCCAGCAGTGGAGAAGCCCAGTACTTC. It specifies CASSGEAQYF.

In this sample, this clonotype turned up a few times. V gene TRBV6-1 combines with J gene TRBJ1-2; D possibly corresponds to TRBD1 (5 bases). CDR1 and CDR2 from the germline V gene are MNHNS and SASEGT. V was trimmed by 5 bases and J by 1 base, leaving 11 bases between them. The CDR3 covers 14 residues. The CDR3 DNA reads TGTGCCAGCAGTTACCCGACAGATAACTATGGCTACACCTTC. It is translated as CASSYPTDNYGYTF.

Concerning this clonotype: A clone one base away is much larger, so this may be a read error. V is TRBV10-3 and J is TRBJ2-7, with TRBD1 matching 9 bases. CDR1 is ENHRY and CDR2 is SYGVKD in the germline V gene. This CDR3 region has 15 residues. The CDR3 spells CAISDWGQGDYELYF. CDR3 DNA sequence: TGTGCCATCAGTGACTGGGGACAGGGTGACTACGAGCTGTACTTC.

The chain's CDR3 is CASSYWDRQETQYF. The CDR3 nucleotides read TGTGCCAGCAGCTATTGGGACAGACAAGAGACCCAGTACTTC. The chain uses TRBV2 and TRBJ2-5; the match to TRBD1 covers 7 bases. The CDR3 runs to 14 residues. Germline CDR1 SNHLY, CDR2 FYNNEI. V dropped 6 bases and J dropped 2; count of bases not matched to a gene: 6.

This chain connects TRBV7-9 to TRBJ2-2; 9 positions match TRBD1. The ends lost 9 bases at V and 7 bases at J; junction bases unmatched: 9. CDR1 SEHNR and CDR2 FQNEAQ come from the germline V gene (reference sequence). CDR3 size: 14 residues. The CDR3: CASRYTGGNGELFF. For the CDR3, the DNA is TGTGCCAGTAGATATACAGGGGGCAACGGGGAGCTGTTTTTT.

This clonotype was observed a handful of times. This sequence joins TRBV4-1 and TRBJ1-4, with 12 bases matching TRBD1. The CDR3 has 15 residues. V gave up 4 bases and J gave up 7 bases; unmatched junction bases: 4. CDR1 MGHRA and CDR2 YSYEKL come from the germline V gene. CDR3 bases: TGCGCCAGCAGCCTGGGACAGGGGGCAGCTGAAAAACTGTTTTTT. Its protein is CASSLGQGAAEKLFF.

This rearrangement joins TRBV19 to TRBJ1-6; D might be TRBD1 (5 bases). The ends were cut back, 5 bases at V and 8 bases at J, with 16 bases in the middle. Germline V gives CDR1 LNHDA, CDR2 SQIVND (reference sequence). This CDR3 contains 15 residues. The CDR3 nucleotides read TGTGCCAGTAGTGGCTACGGGGGAGGGGATTCACCCCTCCACTTT. Translation gives CASSGYGGGDSPLHF.

This clonotype was recorded a few times. The CDR3 region has the DNA TGTGCCAGCTCACCAAGACAGGGTGGAAGCAACGTCCTGACTTTC. Protein: CASSPRQGGSNVLTF. This chain uses TRBV14 with TRBJ2-6, with 7 bases identical to TRBD1. The CDR3 totals 15 residues. V lost 8 bases to trimming and J lost 9 bases; unmatched junction nucleotides: 13. Germline V gene data show CDR1 as SGHDN and CDR2 as FVKESK.

This sequence joins TRBV7-9 and TRBJ2-6; 8 bases match TRBD1. Trimming took 5 bases from V and 4 from J; bases not matched to a gene: 4. Germline V gene data show CDR1 as SEHNR and CDR2 as FQNEAQ (reference sequence). This CDR3 is 15 amino acids long. CDR3 DNA: TGTGCCAGCAGCCCCAGACAGGGGGGGGCCAACGTCCTGACTTTC. It yields the protein CASSPRQGGANVLTF.

The table lists this clonotype with many counts. The genes are TRBV7-2 and TRBJ1-2; TRBD1 matches at 9 bases. J gave up 3 bases and V 5 bases, and 7 bases lay outside the gene matches. The CDR3 sequence is 15 residues long. Per the germline V gene, CDR1 is SGHTA and CDR2 is FQGNSA. DNA for the CDR3: TGTGCCAGCAGCCAAGGGACAGGGAGTCACTATGGCTACACCTTC. Protein: CASSQGTGSHYGYTF.

The chain has TRBV11-2 and TRBJ2-5; 9 bases line up with TRBD2. The J segment lost 0 bases and the V segment lost 1 base, leaving 9 bases of the junction unmatched. Germline assignment: CDR1 SGHAT and CDR2 FQNNGV. The CDR3 consists of 18 residues. The chain's CDR3 is CASSLGGAASGDQETQYF. Here the CDR3 DNA reads TGTGCCAGCAGCTTAGGGGGCGCGGCTAGCGGGGACCAAGAGACCCAGTACTTC.

The J gene is TRBJ1-3, the V gene TRBV12-3 or TRBV12-4; 7 positions match TRBD1. V lost 3 bases, J lost 11 bases, and 4 bases stayed unmatched. CDR3 length: 12 amino acids. The CDR3 region is CASSLTGSAIYF. CDR3 in DNA: TGTGCCAGCAGTTTGACAGGGAGCGCCATATATTTT.

The gene calls are TRBV2 and TRBJ1-2; D might be TRBD1 (6 bases). The CDR3 is 15 residues long. Germline V gives CDR1 SNHLY, CDR2 FYNNEI. V dropped 6 bases and J dropped 4 bases, with 18 bases sitting between them. The CDR3 reads CASRYLGGPGYGYTF. The CDR3 DNA is TGTGCCAGCAGATACCTCGGGGGCCCCGGCTATGGCTACACCTTC.

In DNA, the CDR3 is TGTGCCAGCAGCCCCACGGACCGGGACAGGGGGCGGTATGAGCAGTTCTTC. Its protein product is CASSPTDRDRGRYEQFF. The chain links TRBV10-3 to TRBJ2-1; 12 positions match TRBD1. J gave up 8 bases and V 10 bases, and 18 bases lay outside the gene matches. This CDR3 region has 17 residues. Germline-derived CDR1 and CDR2 are ENHRY and SYGVKD.

This clonotype occurred once. This may stem from a read error, because a much larger clone lies one nucleotide away. The chain is built from TRBV29-1 and TRBJ1-3; no clear D gene. The V and J ends lost 6 bases and 1 base respectively, with 19 bases between them. This CDR3 has 16 amino acids. From germline, CDR1 is SQVTM and CDR2 ANQGSEA. The CDR3 bases are TGCAGCGTGAGAGCCGGGGTCGCGGGATCTGGAAACACCATATATTTT. Amino acid sequence: CSVRAGVAGSGNTIYF.

Only a few counts were recorded for this clonotype. The J gene is TRBJ1-6, the V gene TRBV10-3; TRBD1 matches 10 bases. V trimming: 10 bases; J trimming: 9 bases; junction bases outside the gene matches: 6. CDR3 length equals 13 residues. In germline, CDR1 is ENHRY, CDR2 SYGVKD. The CDR3 sequence is CATEDRGSSPLHF. CDR3 nucleotide sequence: TGTGCCACTGAGGACAGGGGGTCTTCACCCCTCCACTTT.

The V and J genes are TRBV6-1 and TRBJ2-5; D unclear. The CDR3 has 12 amino acids. With 3 bases removed from V and 4 bases from J, the gap between germline ends came to 6 bases. Germline values: CDR1 MNHNS, CDR2 SASEGT. The CDR3 loop reads CASSDLVETQYF. CDR3 nucleotides: TGTGCCAGCAGTGATTTGGTAGAGACCCAGTACTTC.